The rows below give T cell receptor beta chains drawn from one sample of a study of shared clonotypes between healthy human individuals. Measured with immunoSEQ multiplex PCR; TCRdb has only the in-frame clones, and not every one. The profile shows about 450,000 clones, roughly 77% of them singletons. What was sequenced was PBMCs. These receptors came from a woman in her 40s in good health. Some clones in this sample may be carry-over from other donors' samples. The CDR3 runs from the conserved cysteine through the conserved F or W. The D gene is left open where the match is weak. The size field is filled for only some rows; it gives once, few, many or a size class.

CDR3aa | CDR3nt | j_gene | v_gene | abundance | d_gene
CASSVVAGQGTDTQYF | TGTGCCAGCAGCGTAGTTGCAGGACAGGGCACAGATACGCAGTATTTT | TRBJ2-3 | TRBV9 | NA | TRBD1
CASSKTSGRAGGEQYF | TGTGCCAGTAGCAAGACTAGCGGGAGGGCCGGGGGCGAGCAGTACTTC | TRBJ2-7 | TRBV19 | NA | TRBD2
CASSLPSGGRGRPPRSDEQFF | TGTGCCAGCAGTTTACCTTCCGGGGGCAGGGGGCGGCCCCCACGGTCCGATGAGCAGTTCTTC | TRBJ2-1 | TRBV27 | NA | TRBD1
CASSLGRDTQYF | TGTGCCAGCAGCTTAGGCCGTGATACGCAGTATTTT | TRBJ2-3 | TRBV11-2 | NA | NA
CASSVQGNTEAFF | TGTGCCAGCAGTGTACAGGGGAACACTGAAGCTTTCTTT | TRBJ1-1 | TRBV2 | NA | NA
CSAVGQLRTEAFF | TGCAGCGCCGTAGGACAGTTGAGAACTGAAGCTTTCTTT | TRBJ1-1 | TRBV29-1 | NA | NA
CASSAPGLAGGISGELFF | TGTGCCAGCAGCGCCCCGGGACTAGCGGGAGGGATATCCGGGGAGCTGTTTTTT | TRBJ2-2 | TRBV9 | NA | TRBD2
CASSGTGGTGELFF | TGTGCCAGCAGTGGGACAGGGGGGACCGGGGAGCTGTTTTTT | TRBJ2-2 | TRBV2 | NA | TRBD1
CASSRRTGNSYEQYF | TGCGCCAGCAGCAGGCGGACAGGGAATTCCTACGAGCAGTACTTC | TRBJ2-7 | TRBV5-1 | NA | TRBD1
CASSSMGNSYEQYF | TGCGCCAGCAGTTCGATGGGGAACTCCTACGAGCAGTACTTC | TRBJ2-7 | TRBV5-1 | NA | NA
CASSVSGTAGEQYF | TGTGCCAGCAGCGTTTCCGGGACAGCGGGCGAGCAGTACTTC | TRBJ2-7 | TRBV9 | NA | NA
CAWGAGVNTDTQYF | TGTGCCTGGGGAGCGGGAGTCAACACAGATACGCAGTATTTT | TRBJ2-3 | TRBV30 | NA | TRBD2
CASSLESGVYAEAFF | TGCGCCAGCAGCTTGGAATCCGGGGTATACGCTGAAGCTTTCTTT | TRBJ1-1 | TRBV5-1 | NA | NA
CAWRPGQGIGANVLTF | TGTGCCTGGAGGCCGGGACAGGGAATTGGGGCCAACGTCCTGACTTTC | TRBJ2-6 | TRBV30 | NA | TRBD1
CASSLGSYNEKLFF | TGCGCCAGCAGCTTGGGGAGCTATAATGAAAAACTGTTTTTT | TRBJ1-4 | TRBV5-1 | NA | NA
CASSLDRGFQETQYF | TGTGCCAGCAGCTTAGATCGGGGGTTCCAAGAGACCCAGTACTTC | TRBJ2-5 | TRBV11-2 | NA | NA
CASSHGQRNTGELFF | TGCGCCAGCAGCCATGGACAGAGGAACACCGGGGAGCTGTTTTTT | TRBJ2-2 | TRBV4-1 | few | NA
CASSDFSRNPYEQYF | TGTGCCAGCAGTGATTTCAGCCGTAATCCCTACGAGCAGTACTTC | TRBJ2-7 | TRBV2 | NA | NA
CASSNPPAEQQYF | TGTGCCAGTAGTAACCCCCCCGCCGAGCAGCAGTACTTC | TRBJ2-7 | TRBV19 | NA | NA
CASSSNRGPYNSPLHF | TGTGCCAGCAGTTCAAACAGGGGCCCCTATAATTCACCCCTCCACTTT | TRBJ1-6 | TRBV7-9 | NA | TRBD1
CASSVDWSSYNEQFF | TGTGCCAGCAGCGTGGACTGGAGCTCCTACAATGAGCAGTTCTTC | TRBJ2-1 | TRBV5-4 | NA | NA
CASTLSLVGRRARTQPQHF | TGTGCCAGTACCCTCTCCTTGGTAGGGAGGCGGGCGAGAACTCAGCCCCAGCATTTT | TRBJ1-5 | TRBV19 | few | NA
CASSLWTGTEAFF | TGTGCCAGCAGCCTTTGGACAGGCACTGAAGCTTTCTTT | TRBJ1-1 | TRBV7-2 | NA | TRBD1